This T cell receptor beta chain was sequenced during a study of cytomegalovirus exposure and HLA in healthy donors. Study details: One earlier analysis, a look at about 179 million T cells, found some 110 million unique TCR beta sequences.

With V trimmed by 4 bases and J by 7 bases, 9 bases remained unmatched. The CDR3 runs 15 residues. Looked up from germline, CDR1 is SGDLS and CDR2 is YYNGEE. The PCR made use of 60 Vbeta and 13 Jbeta primers. Sequencing used immunoSEQ multiplex PCR; TCRdb keeps in-frame clones, though not all of them. Here the sample spans 270,000 or so clones, roughly 89% being singletons. The sequencing sample was made of PBMCs. The J gene is TRBJ1-2, the V gene TRBV9, with 11 bases aligning to TRBD1. This sequence originates from a man between 35 and 55 years old in good health and CMV-seropositive. CDR3 loop: CASSPSGQGAFGYTF. The CDR3 bases are TGTGCCAGCAGCCCCAGTGGACAGGGGGCTTTTGGCTACACCTTC.